This T cell receptor (beta chain) is drawn from a study of identical twins. General observations from the study: Reduced insertions were recorded for abundant cord blood beta clonotypes, with no such pattern in memory repertoires.

A universal primer binding site was introduced by template switching. The final cDNA contained unique molecular identifiers. From the 5' RACE reads, TCRdb called clonotypes with MiXCR, one entry per CDR3 protein. The sample includes some 660,000 distinct CDR3 sequences, around 8.3% seen only once; the top ten take around 0.95%. A word on this clonotype: The antigen is unknown.

The sample was also linked to a second study, of yellow fever vaccine responses in identical twins.

The receptor's source is a woman younger than 30 in good health. Sequenced material: PBMCs.

The DNA of the CDR3 is TGTGCCAGCAGTCCATGGGACAGCCATTCCGAAAAACTGTTTTTT. Its protein is CASSPWDSHSEKLFF. The chain uses TRBV6-1 and TRBJ1-4; TRBD1 matches at 7 bases. V lost 5 bases to trimming and J lost 8 bases; unmatched junction nucleotides: 11. The CDR3 spans 15 residues. Germline loops: CDR1 MNHNS, CDR2 SASEGT.